Listed below are T cell receptor beta chains from one sample, sequenced in a study of CD8+ T cells in alopecia areata. Libraries were prepared by immunoSEQ multiplex PCR; TCRdb keeps only in-frame clonotypes and omits some of them. This repertoire shows 200,000 to 250,000 clones, approximately 57% found once; its top ten account for roughly 1.5%. The sample was CD4+ T cells sorted from blood, taken at week 4, from a patient treated with tofacitinib. Every receptor here comes from a human donor with alopecia areata. The CDR3 runs from the conserved cysteine through the conserved F or W. The D gene is left open where the match is weak. Not every row has a clone size; where given, it reads once, few, many or a size class.

TRBJ1-2	few	TRBD1	TRBV28	TGTGCCAGCAGTCCGCCGGCGAGACAGGGGGGCCTCTTCTATGGCTACACCTTC	CASSPPARQGGLFYGYTF
TRBJ1-1	-	-	TRBV29-1	TGCAGCGTTGTTGGACAGTTGAACACTGAAGCTTTCTTT	CSVVGQLNTEAFF
TRBJ1-6	-	TRBD1	TRBV7-2	TGTGCCAGCAGCGGGGGATACAGGGGTTGGAATTCACCCCTCCACTTT	CASSGGYRGWNSPLHF
TRBJ2-1	few	TRBD1	TRBV18	TGTGCCAGCTCGCCCGACAGGGGGAATGAGCAGTTCTTC	CASSPDRGNEQFF
TRBJ2-2	-	TRBD1	TRBV29-1	TGCAGCGCCGGACAGGGCCTCACCGGGGAGCTGTTTTTT	CSAGQGLTGELFF
TRBJ2-7	-	-	TRBV4-2	TGTGCCAGCAGCCAAGACCGGGACTCGTTCTACGAGCAGTACTTC	CASSQDRDSFYEQYF
TRBJ2-4	-	-	TRBV13	TGTGCCAGCAGCTTAGGTTGGGCAGGGAGAAACATTCAGTACTTC	CASSLGWAGRNIQYF
TRBJ1-2	-	TRBD1	TRBV7-2	TGTGCCAGCAGCCCAGGACAGGCTAACTATGGCTACACCTTC	CASSPGQANYGYTF
TRBJ2-7	-	-	TRBV7-2	TGTGCCAGCAGCTTAGGAATACAGGGATACGAGCAGTACTTC	CASSLGIQGYEQYF
TRBJ2-7	-	-	TRBV7-6	TGTGCCAGCAGCTTAGGGGGTGTGGACGAGCAGTACTTC	CASSLGGVDEQYF
TRBJ1-1	-	-	TRBV29-1	TGCAGCGCTGACGGTGAAGCTTTCTTT	CSADGEAFF
TRBJ1-1	few	TRBD1	TRBV30	TGTGCCTGGAGCGCCGGGACAGTGACCACTGAAGCTTTCTTT	CAWSAGTVTTEAFF
TRBJ2-4	-	-	TRBV11-2	TGTGCCAGCAGCTTAGGTGTAGGGATACTTATCAAGGACATTCAGTACTTC	CASSLGVGILIKDIQYF
TRBJ2-5	-	-	TRBV13	TGTGCCAGCAGCTCGGGACCTAACCAAGAGACCCAGTACTTC	CASSSGPNQETQYF